What follows are 4 T cell receptor beta chains derived from one specimen sequenced in a study of shared T cell receptors in the human thymus. Profiling relied on immunoSEQ multiplex PCR, and the TCRdb table lists in-frame clones only, not all of them. Among roughly 560,000 clones, 70% to 80% were seen once, and the ten largest hold around 0.012%. These records were also assigned to another study, of human thymus T cells.

The sample comprised thymocytes. These receptors all come from a boy younger than two with a congenital heart defect.

The chain links TRBV28 to TRBJ1-1; no firm D call. V lost 5 bases to trimming and J lost 0 bases, with 13 bases between them. This CDR3 spans 15 amino acids. Germline V lookup: CDR1 MDHEN, CDR2 SYDVKM. The CDR3: CASSAGGFLNTEAFF. The DNA for the CDR3 is TGTGCCAGCAGTGCCGGCGGGTTCTTGAACACTGAAGCTTTCTTT.

J is TRBJ2-5 and V is TRBV19; no clear D gene. CDR1 and CDR2 (germline): LNHDA, SQIVND (reference sequence). The CDR3 contains 14 residues. V lost 1 base and J 5 bases, leaving 11 bases between the germline ends. CDR3 nucleotide sequence: TGTGCCAGTAGTATAGTAGTAGCTTGGGAGACCCAGTACTTC. Translating gives CASSIVVAWETQYF.

This chain joins TRBV4-3 and TRBJ2-1; TRBD2 matches 13 bases. Germline V gives CDR1 LGHNA, CDR2 YSLEER. The CDR3 has 17 residues. V was pared by 0 bases and J by 6 bases, with 5 bases of the junction left unmatched. DNA of the CDR3: TGCGCCAGCAGCCAAGAACTAGCGGGAGGGCCGGGCAATGAGCAGTTCTTC. Translation gives CASSQELAGGPGNEQFF.

The chain carries TRBV30 and TRBJ1-2; the D gene is possibly TRBD1 (5 bases). Trimming removed 2 bases at V and 0 bases at J, with 7 bases between. The CDR3 extends over 13 amino acids. Germline V gene lookup returns CDR1 GTSNPN and CDR2 SVGIG (reference sequence). The chain's CDR3 is CAWSRGTNYGYTF. The CDR3 region has the DNA TGTGCCTGGAGTAGGGGAACTAACTATGGCTACACCTTC.